These T cell receptor beta chains were read from a single sample in a study of blood T cells in healthy people across ages. TCRdb re-derived calls from the 5' RACE reads in MiXCR, one entry per CDR3 protein. The table records some 850,000 distinct CDR3 sequences, about 26% of them present only once. These same data were also listed under a study on T cells of mothers and their children.

Input material: blood. These receptors were obtained from a boy under 18 in good health. Both conserved end residues are part of each CDR3. D genes are given only for firm matches. Size is stated for part of the rows, as once, few or many counts, or as a class when the clone is expanded.

CDR3 DNA,CDR3 protein,clone size,J gene,V gene,D gene
TGTGCCAGCAGCGGGACAGGGGGCGCTGGGGAGACCCAGTACTTC,CASSGTGGAGETQYF,few,TRBJ2-5,TRBV12-3/TRBV12-4,TRBD1
TGTGCCAGCAGCCCAGGTGGGGCGGTCTATGGCTACACCTTC,CASSPGGAVYGYTF,few,TRBJ1-2,TRBV6-5,.
TGTGCCAGTTCTCAAACCCAGGGGAACTATGAGCAGTACTTC,CASSQTQGNYEQYF,.,TRBJ2-7,TRBV2,.
TGTGCCAGCAGCCCTCGTTGGACTAGCGGGGCCGAGCAGTACTTC,CASSPRWTSGAEQYF,few,TRBJ2-7,TRBV9,TRBD2
TGTGCCAGCAGTTTACCACACAGCATGAGGTCACCCCTCCACTTT,CASSLPHSMRSPLHF,.,TRBJ1-6,TRBV28,.
TGCAGTGCTAGGGACAGGGGCCCCGGGGGCTACACCTTC,CSARDRGPGGYTF,.,TRBJ1-2,TRBV20-1,TRBD1
TGTGCCAGCAGTTTATCCCTCCAGGAGCTGTTTTTT,CASSLSLQELFF,few,TRBJ2-2,TRBV6-6,.
TGTGCCATCAGTGAAACAGGCTCCTACGAGCAGTACTTC,CAISETGSYEQYF,many,TRBJ2-7,TRBV10-3,.
TGCGCCAGCAGCTTGGACGGGGGGAACAATCAGCCCCAGCATTTT,CASSLDGGNNQPQHF,.,TRBJ1-5,TRBV5-1,.
TGTGCCAGCAGTTCCCCGGGGGGGACAGCACGCTCTGGGGCCAACGTCCTGACTTTC,CASSSPGGTARSGANVLTF,.,TRBJ2-6,TRBV28,.
TGTGCCAGCAGCATTGGGTCCCAGGAAAAACTGTTTTTT,CASSIGSQEKLFF,once,TRBJ1-4,TRBV12-3/TRBV12-4,.
TGCGCCAGCAGCTTGGCTTTTCAAGAGATCCAGTACTTC,CASSLAFQEIQYF,few,TRBJ2-5,TRBV5-1,.
TGTGCCACCAGCTTCCACCGTATGGGCTACACCTTC,CATSFHRMGYTF,few,TRBJ1-2,TRBV15,.
TGCAGTGCTAGAGATTCACGGACAGGGGCCCTTGAAGCTTTCTTT,CSARDSRTGALEAFF,.,TRBJ1-1,TRBV20-1,TRBD1
TGTGCCAGCAGTCCCGGGGACAGGAACCGTTTCTTC,CASSPGDRNRFF,.,TRBJ2-5,TRBV28,TRBD1
TGCAGCGTTGTTTTCTCCGCGAATGCCAATGAGCAGTTCTTC,CSVVFSANANEQFF,few,TRBJ2-1,TRBV29-1,.
TGTGCCAGCACAATTGGTTGGCAAGAGACCCAGTACTTC,CASTIGWQETQYF,.,TRBJ2-5,TRBV18,.
TGTGCCAGCAGCTTCCCGGGTAAATTCGGCGAGCAGTACTTC,CASSFPGKFGEQYF,few,TRBJ2-7,TRBV7-9,.
TGCAGCGTTGAAGGGTCGAACACCGGGGAGCTGTTTTTT,CSVEGSNTGELFF,.,TRBJ2-2,TRBV29-1,.
TGTGCCAGCAGCCAAGAGTGGGACAGGGCTTTCCTGAACACTGAAGCTTTCTTT,CASSQEWDRAFLNTEAFF,many,TRBJ1-1,TRBV3-1,TRBD1
TGTGCCAGCAGCTTTGACCCCAGCGGAACCTACAATGAGCAGTTCTTC,CASSFDPSGTYNEQFF,.,TRBJ2-1,TRBV7-9,.
TGCAGCGTGAGAGCGGGGGGGCCAGATACGCAGTATTTT,CSVRAGGPDTQYF,.,TRBJ2-3,TRBV29-1,TRBD2
TGTGCCAGCAGCCTCAAGACTAGCGGGGGGATAGGGACCCAGTACTTC,CASSLKTSGGIGTQYF,few,TRBJ2-5,TRBV5-4,TRBD2
TGCAGTGCCACGCGGGGGCCCTCCTACGAGCAGTACTTC,CSATRGPSYEQYF,.,TRBJ2-7,TRBV20-1,.
TGCAGCGACAGGGAGACGGAGACCCAGTACTTC,CSDRETETQYF,.,TRBJ2-5,TRBV29-1,.
TGCAGTGCTAGAGATTGCGTCATTAGCACAGATACGCAGTATTTT,CSARDCVISTDTQYF,.,TRBJ2-3,TRBV20-1,.
TGCAGTGCTAGAGGTCAGGCCGGGACAGGAACCTATGGCTACACCTTC,CSARGQAGTGTYGYTF,many,TRBJ1-2,TRBV20-1,TRBD1
TGTGCCAGCAGCCCCGGACAGGCCCCAACTAATGAAAAACTGTTTTTT,CASSPGQAPTNEKLFF,.,TRBJ1-4,TRBV7-9,TRBD1
TGTGCCAGCATCTGGAGGGACCTGCCCAATCAGCCCCAGCATTTT,CASIWRDLPNQPQHF,.,TRBJ1-5,TRBV28,.
TGTGCCAGCAGAATACAGGGGCCCACTGAAGCTTTCTTT,CASRIQGPTEAFF,.,TRBJ1-1,TRBV27,TRBD1
TGTGCCAGCACCTCAGGACAGACCCTCAATCAGCCCCAGCATTTT,CASTSGQTLNQPQHF,few,TRBJ1-5,TRBV5-8,.
TGCAGTGCTATAGCGGGAGCCAAGTATACGCAGTATTTT,CSAIAGAKYTQYF,once,TRBJ2-3,TRBV20-1,TRBD2
TGTGCCAGCACCGTGACGGCTATGAACACTGAAGCTTTCTTT,CASTVTAMNTEAFF,few,TRBJ1-1,TRBV6-5,.
TGCGCCAGCAGCACCCGGCCAGGGAACACTGAAGCTTTCTTT,CASSTRPGNTEAFF,.,TRBJ1-1,TRBV5-1,.
TGTGCCACCAGCAGTCGCACCTCCGACAGGGGCAACTATGGCTACACCTTC,CATSSRTSDRGNYGYTF,.,TRBJ1-2,TRBV15,TRBD1
TGCAGCGTTGAGATCAGGAGCTCCTACGAGCAGTACTTC,CSVEIRSSYEQYF,.,TRBJ2-7,TRBV29-1,.
TGTGCCAGCAGCTTACCCCCCAGTCTGGCGGGGGCCCAAGAGACCCAGTACTTC,CASSLPPSLAGAQETQYF,few,TRBJ2-5,TRBV7-3,.
TGTGCCAGCAGCTTACCATCAGGACAGGGTAGTGTCAAAAACATTCAGTACTTC,CASSLPSGQGSVKNIQYF,.,TRBJ2-4,TRBV2,TRBD1
TGTGCCAGCAGCTTCGAAAACAATGAGCAGTTCTTC,CASSFENNEQFF,few,TRBJ2-1,TRBV11-2,.
TGTGCCAGCAGCTTGGGGGGTTACCTGGACAATGAGCAGTTCTTC,CASSLGGYLDNEQFF,.,TRBJ2-1,TRBV5-6,.
TGCAGCGTGGGGGAGCCTGGGGCCAACGTCCTGACTTTC,CSVGEPGANVLTF,few,TRBJ2-6,TRBV29-1,.
TGTGCCAGCAGTCCAGTGGGGCGCCGGAATGGCTACACCTTC,CASSPVGRRNGYTF,.,TRBJ1-2,TRBV7-9,.
TGCGCCAGCAGCTTGGGACTACCCACAGATACGCAGTATTTT,CASSLGLPTDTQYF,many,TRBJ2-3,TRBV5-1,.
TGCGCCAGCAGCTTGGGTCTAGCGGGGGCCTCAGGTGCAGATACGCAGTATTTT,CASSLGLAGASGADTQYF,.,TRBJ2-3,TRBV5-1,TRBD2
TGTGCCAGCAGTTTGGTCAGAGGGGAAAAACTGTTTTTT,CASSLVRGEKLFF,few,TRBJ1-4,TRBV12-3/TRBV12-4,.
TGTGCCAGCAGCCTATCCTACAGTAATGAAAAACTGTTTTTT,CASSLSYSNEKLFF,few,TRBJ1-4,TRBV7-2,.
TGCAGTGCTTCCTGGGGGACCTACGAGCAGTACTTC,CSASWGTYEQYF,.,TRBJ2-7,TRBV20-1,.
TGTGCCAGCAGCTTATCAGAGACCCAGTACTTC,CASSLSETQYF,many,TRBJ2-5,TRBV5-1,.
TGTGCCAGCAGTTTGCTTTCGACAGGGCCCGCTTTCTTT,CASSLLSTGPAFF,.,TRBJ1-1,TRBV27,TRBD1
TGCAGTGCTGCCCCTCCGGGACAGGGTAACTATGGCCACACCTTC,CSAAPPGQGNYGHTF,few,TRBJ1-2,TRBV20-1,TRBD1
TGTGCCAGCAGTTTACGGGCAGGGGTTGACAATGAGCAGTTCTTC,CASSLRAGVDNEQFF,.,TRBJ2-1,TRBV27,.
TGTGCCATCACAGGGGGCAGGGAGAACACTGAAGCTTTCTTT,CAITGGRENTEAFF,few,TRBJ1-1,TRBV10-3,TRBD1
TGTGCCAGCAGCTTAGAACAGGGGCACTCCTACGAGCAGTACTTC,CASSLEQGHSYEQYF,few,TRBJ2-7,TRBV5-5,TRBD1
TGTGCCAGCAGCACGGGGATTGACGGGCGCAATCAGCCCCAGCATTTT,CASSTGIDGRNQPQHF,.,TRBJ1-5,TRBV7-2,.